The 7 T cell receptor beta chains presented below share a single source sample, sequenced in a study of Ad26.COV2.S vaccination and SARS-CoV-2 variants. The treatment here: over 15 received Ad26.COV2.S at low or high dose, single or two shots; several received placebo; per-sample allocation not given. Sampling was performed 63 days after the first vaccine or placebo injection. Measured with immunoSEQ multiplex PCR; TCRdb has only the in-frame clones, and not every one. This sample has about 220,000 clones, with 88% found just once. The sequenced sample was peripheral blood, obtained in a trial of Ad26.COV2.S vaccine versus placebo. The receptors shown here come from a person between 18 and 60 years old who received the Ad26.COV2.S COVID-19 vaccine or a placebo.

This chain uses TRBV6-5 with TRBJ2-7; TRBD1 or TRBD2 may be the D gene (6 bases each). V was trimmed by 6 bases and J by 3 bases, leaving 12 bases between them. The germline CDR1 and CDR2 sequences are MNHEY and SVGAGI. This CDR3 is 13 amino acids long. The CDR3 sequence: CASSTGADYEQYF. As DNA, the CDR3 is TGTGCCAGCAGCACGGGGGCGGACTACGAGCAGTACTTC.

The chain employs TRBV5-4 and TRBJ1-6; D is perhaps TRBD1 (5 bases). Per the germline V gene, CDR1 is SGHNT and CDR2 is YYREEE (reference sequence). The CDR3 has 14 amino acids. The V gene lost 4 bases and the J gene lost 5 bases, with 10 bases spanning the gap. CDR3 in DNA: TGTGCCAGCAGCCGGGGACTGAATAATTCACCCCTCCACTTT. Translated: CASSRGLNNSPLHF.

J is TRBJ2-2 and V is TRBV14; no definite D call. The CDR3 has 16 residues. CDR1 and CDR2 from the germline V gene are SGHDN and FVKESK. V was trimmed by 1 base and J by 3 bases, leaving 12 bases between them. The CDR3 region is CASSQALDLYTGELFF. The CDR3 region has the DNA TGTGCCAGCAGCCAAGCGCTGGATCTATACACCGGGGAGCTGTTTTTT.

Written as DNA, the CDR3 is TGCAGCGTTGTAGGGACAGGATACGAGCAGTACTTC. Encoded protein: CSVVGTGYEQYF. The chain couples TRBV29-1 to TRBJ2-7; TRBD1 agrees at 8 bases. Germline V gene sequence: CDR1 SQVTM, CDR2 ANQGSEA. The V and J ends lost 4 bases and 4 bases, in that order; junction bases with no gene match: 3. CDR3 length equals 12 residues.

This clone was counted once. The CDR3 spells CASSPDRGQQETQYF. CDR3 nucleotide sequence: TGTGCCAGCAGTCCGGACAGGGGACAACAAGAGACCCAGTACTTC. This rearrangement joins TRBV28 to TRBJ2-5; 9 bases fit TRBD1. The V segment lost 5 bases and the J segment 2 bases; nucleotides outside the gene matches: 6. The CDR3 is made up of 15 amino acids. The germline V gene has CDR1 MDHEN and CDR2 SYDVKM.

The chain links TRBV29-1 to TRBJ1-1, with TRBD1 as a possible D gene (6 bases). CDR3 length equals 11 residues. V lost 7 bases and J 1 base, leaving 7 bases between the germline ends. Germline CDR1 SQVTM, CDR2 ANQGSEA. In nucleotides, the CDR3 is TGCAGCGGCAGGGGGAACACTGAAGCTTTCTTT. Its protein product is CSGRGNTEAFF.

This clone was counted a few times. The chain uses TRBV5-8 and TRBJ2-7; D is ambiguous. The CDR3 has 13 residues. The V gene's germline CDR1 is SGHTS and CDR2 YDEGEE. V shed 4 bases and J shed 3 bases, with 11 bases lying between them. CDR3 coding DNA: TGTGCCAGCAGCCTAGGGTCTAACTACGAGCAGTACTTC. Amino acids: CASSLGSNYEQYF.